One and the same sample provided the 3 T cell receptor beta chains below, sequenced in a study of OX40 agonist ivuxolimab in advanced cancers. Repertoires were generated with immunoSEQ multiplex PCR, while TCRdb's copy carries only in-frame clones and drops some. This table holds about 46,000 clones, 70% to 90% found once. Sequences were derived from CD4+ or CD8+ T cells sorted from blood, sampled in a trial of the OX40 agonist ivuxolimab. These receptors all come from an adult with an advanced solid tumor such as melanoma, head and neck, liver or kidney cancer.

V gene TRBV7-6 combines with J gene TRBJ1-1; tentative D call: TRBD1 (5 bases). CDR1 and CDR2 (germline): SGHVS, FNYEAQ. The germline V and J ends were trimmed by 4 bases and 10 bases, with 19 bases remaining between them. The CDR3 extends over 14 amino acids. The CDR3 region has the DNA TGTGCCAGCAGCTATAGGACGGCTGACGGGGGAGCTTTCTTT. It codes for CASSYRTADGGAFF.

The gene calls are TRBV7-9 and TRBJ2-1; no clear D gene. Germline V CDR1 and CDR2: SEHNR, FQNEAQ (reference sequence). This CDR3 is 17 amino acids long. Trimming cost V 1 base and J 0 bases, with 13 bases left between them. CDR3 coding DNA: TGTGCCAGCAGCTTAGTATCGCCAGTGAGCTCCTACAATGAGCAGTTCTTC. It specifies CASSLVSPVSSYNEQFF.

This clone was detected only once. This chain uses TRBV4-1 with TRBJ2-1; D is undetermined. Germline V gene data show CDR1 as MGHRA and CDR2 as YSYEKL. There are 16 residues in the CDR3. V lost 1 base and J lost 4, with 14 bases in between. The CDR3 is CASSQGQAGHYNEQFF. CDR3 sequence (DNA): TGCGCCAGCAGCCAAGGGCAGGCCGGCCATTACAATGAGCAGTTCTTC.